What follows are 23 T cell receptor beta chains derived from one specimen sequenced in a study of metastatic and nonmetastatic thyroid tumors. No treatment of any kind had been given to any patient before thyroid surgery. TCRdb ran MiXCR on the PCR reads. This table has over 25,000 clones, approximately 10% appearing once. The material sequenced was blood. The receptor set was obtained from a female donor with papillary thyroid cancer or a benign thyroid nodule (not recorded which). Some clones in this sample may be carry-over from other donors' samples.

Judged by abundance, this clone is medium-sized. CDR3 DNA: TGTGCCAGCAGGGCCGGGGACTCTGGAAACACCATATATTTT. Amino acids: CASRAGDSGNTIYF. The chain carries TRBV6-1 and TRBJ1-3; no firm D call. The CDR3 runs 14 residues. The ends were cut back, 6 bases at V and 0 bases at J, with 9 bases in the middle. Germline lookup yields CDR1 MNHNS and CDR2 SASEGT.

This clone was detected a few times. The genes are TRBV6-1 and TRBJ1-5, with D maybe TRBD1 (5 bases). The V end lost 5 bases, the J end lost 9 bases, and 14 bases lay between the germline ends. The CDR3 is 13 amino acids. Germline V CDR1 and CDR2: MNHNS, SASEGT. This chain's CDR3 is CASSPRGGLPQHF. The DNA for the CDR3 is TGTGCCAGCAGTCCCCGTGGGGGGTTGCCCCAGCATTTT.

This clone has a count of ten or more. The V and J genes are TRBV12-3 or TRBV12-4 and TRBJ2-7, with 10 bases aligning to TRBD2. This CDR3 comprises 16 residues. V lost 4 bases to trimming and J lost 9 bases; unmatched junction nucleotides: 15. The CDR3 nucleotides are TGTGCCAGCAGTTCCGAAAGGACTAGCGGAGTCGTCGGGCAGTACTTC. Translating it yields CASSSERTSGVVGQYF.

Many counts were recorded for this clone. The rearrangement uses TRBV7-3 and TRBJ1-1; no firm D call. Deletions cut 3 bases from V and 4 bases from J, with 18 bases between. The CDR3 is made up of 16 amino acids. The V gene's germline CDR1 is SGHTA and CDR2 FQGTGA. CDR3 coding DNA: TGTGCCAGCAGCTTGATAGTAGAGGCGGTTGCCACTGAAGCTTTCTTT. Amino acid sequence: CASSLIVEAVATEAFF.

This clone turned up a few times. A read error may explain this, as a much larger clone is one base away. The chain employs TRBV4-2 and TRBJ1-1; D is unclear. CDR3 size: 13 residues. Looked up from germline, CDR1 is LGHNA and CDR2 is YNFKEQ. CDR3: CASSQGVGTEALF. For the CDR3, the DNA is TGTGCCAGCAGCCAAGGGGTTGGCACTGAAGCTCTCTTT.

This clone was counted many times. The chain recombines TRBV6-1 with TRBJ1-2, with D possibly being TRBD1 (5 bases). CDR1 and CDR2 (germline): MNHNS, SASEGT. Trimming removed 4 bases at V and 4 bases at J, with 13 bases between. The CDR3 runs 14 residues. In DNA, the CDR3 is TGTGCCAGCAGTGGGGGCCGGGGCGGCTATGGCTACACCTTC. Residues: CASSGGRGGYGYTF.

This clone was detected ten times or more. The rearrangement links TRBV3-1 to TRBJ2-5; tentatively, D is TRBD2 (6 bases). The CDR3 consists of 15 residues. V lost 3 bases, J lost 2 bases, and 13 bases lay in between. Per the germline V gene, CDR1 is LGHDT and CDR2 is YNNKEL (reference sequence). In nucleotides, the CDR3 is TGTGCCAGCAGCCAGGGGGGAGGAGGACAAGAGACCCAGTACTTC. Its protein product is CASSQGGGGQETQYF.

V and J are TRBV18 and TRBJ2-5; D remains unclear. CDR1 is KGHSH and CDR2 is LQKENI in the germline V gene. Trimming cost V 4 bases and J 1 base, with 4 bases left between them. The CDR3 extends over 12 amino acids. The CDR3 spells CASSHPQETQYF. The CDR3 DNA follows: TGTGCCAGCTCACACCCCCAAGAGACCCAGTACTTC.

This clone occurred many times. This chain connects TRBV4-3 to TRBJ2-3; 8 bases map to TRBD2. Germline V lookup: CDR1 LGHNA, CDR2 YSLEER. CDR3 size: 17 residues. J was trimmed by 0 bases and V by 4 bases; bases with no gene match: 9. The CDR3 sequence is CASSRWGSSGSTDTQYF. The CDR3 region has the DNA TGCGCCAGCAGCCGGTGGGGGTCTAGCGGGAGCACAGATACGCAGTATTTT.

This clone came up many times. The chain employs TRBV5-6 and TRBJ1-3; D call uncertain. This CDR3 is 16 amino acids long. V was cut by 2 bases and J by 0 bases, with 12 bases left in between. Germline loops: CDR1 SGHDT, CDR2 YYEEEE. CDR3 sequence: CASSFRTQSSGNTIYF. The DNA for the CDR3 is TGTGCCAGCAGCTTTAGAACTCAAAGCTCTGGAAACACCATATATTTT. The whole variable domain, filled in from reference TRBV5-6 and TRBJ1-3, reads DAGVTQSPTHLIKTRGQQVTLRCSPKSGHDTVSWYQQALGQGPQFIFQYYEEEERQRGNFPDRFSGHQFPNYSSELNVNALLLGDSALYLCASSFRTQSSGNTIYFGEGSWLTVV.

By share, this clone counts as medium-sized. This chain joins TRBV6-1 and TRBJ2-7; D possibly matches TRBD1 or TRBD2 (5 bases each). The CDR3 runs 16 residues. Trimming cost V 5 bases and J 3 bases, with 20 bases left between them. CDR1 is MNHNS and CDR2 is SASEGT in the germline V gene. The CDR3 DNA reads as TGTGCCAGCAGTACCGGGACCCCGATAGGGGACTACGAGCAGTACTTC. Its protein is CASSTGTPIGDYEQYF.

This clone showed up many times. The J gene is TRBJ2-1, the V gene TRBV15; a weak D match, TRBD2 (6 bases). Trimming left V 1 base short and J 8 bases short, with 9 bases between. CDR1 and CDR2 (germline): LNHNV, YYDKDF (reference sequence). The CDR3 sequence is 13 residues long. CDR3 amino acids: CATSRVRRDEQFF. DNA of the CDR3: TGTGCCACCAGCAGAGTCAGGAGGGATGAGCAGTTCTTC.

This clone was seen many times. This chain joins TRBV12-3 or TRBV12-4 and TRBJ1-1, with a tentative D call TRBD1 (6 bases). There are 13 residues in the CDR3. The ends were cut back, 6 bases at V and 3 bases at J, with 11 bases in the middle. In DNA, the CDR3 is TGTGCCAGCAGGCAACCAGGGGACACTGAAGCTTTCTTT. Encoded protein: CASRQPGDTEAFF.

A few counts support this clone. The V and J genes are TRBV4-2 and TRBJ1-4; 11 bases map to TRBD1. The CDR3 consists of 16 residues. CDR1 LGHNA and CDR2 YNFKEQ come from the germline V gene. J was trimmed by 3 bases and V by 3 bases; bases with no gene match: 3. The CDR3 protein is CASSQDRGLANEKLFF. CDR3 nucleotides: TGTGCCAGCAGCCAGGACAGGGGGCTAGCTAATGAAAAACTGTTTTTT.

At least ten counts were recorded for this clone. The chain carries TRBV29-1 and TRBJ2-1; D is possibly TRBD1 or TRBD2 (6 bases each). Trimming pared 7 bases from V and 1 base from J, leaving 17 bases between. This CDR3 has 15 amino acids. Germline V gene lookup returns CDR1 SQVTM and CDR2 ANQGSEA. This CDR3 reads CSGEGGPSSYNEQFF. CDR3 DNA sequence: TGCAGCGGAGAGGGGGGACCATCGTCCTACAATGAGCAGTTCTTC.

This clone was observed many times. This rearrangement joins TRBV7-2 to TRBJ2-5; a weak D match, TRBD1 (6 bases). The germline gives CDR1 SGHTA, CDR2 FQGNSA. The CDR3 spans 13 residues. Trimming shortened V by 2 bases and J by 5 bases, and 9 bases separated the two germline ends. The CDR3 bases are TGTGCCAGCAGCTTAAGGGGGTTGGAGACCCAGTACTTC. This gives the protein CASSLRGLETQYF.

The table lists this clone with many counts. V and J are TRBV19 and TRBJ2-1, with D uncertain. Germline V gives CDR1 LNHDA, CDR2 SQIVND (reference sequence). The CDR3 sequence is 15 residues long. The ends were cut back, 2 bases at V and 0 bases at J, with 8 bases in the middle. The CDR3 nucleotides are TGTGCCAGTAGTATAATGGGAAGCTCCTACAATGAGCAGTTCTTC. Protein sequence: CASSIMGSSYNEQFF.

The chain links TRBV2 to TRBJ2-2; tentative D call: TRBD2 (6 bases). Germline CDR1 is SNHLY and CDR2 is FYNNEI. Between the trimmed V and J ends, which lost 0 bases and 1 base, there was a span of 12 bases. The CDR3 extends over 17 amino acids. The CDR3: CASSEAEGLGNTGELFF. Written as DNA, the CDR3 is TGTGCCAGCAGTGAAGCGGAGGGACTGGGGAACACCGGGGAGCTGTTTTTT.

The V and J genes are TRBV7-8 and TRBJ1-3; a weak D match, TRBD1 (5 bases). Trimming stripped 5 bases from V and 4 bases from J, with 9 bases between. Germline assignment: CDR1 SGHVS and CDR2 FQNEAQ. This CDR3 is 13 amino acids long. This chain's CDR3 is CASSRDPGNTIYF. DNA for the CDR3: TGTGCCAGCAGCCGGGACCCCGGAAACACCATATATTTT.

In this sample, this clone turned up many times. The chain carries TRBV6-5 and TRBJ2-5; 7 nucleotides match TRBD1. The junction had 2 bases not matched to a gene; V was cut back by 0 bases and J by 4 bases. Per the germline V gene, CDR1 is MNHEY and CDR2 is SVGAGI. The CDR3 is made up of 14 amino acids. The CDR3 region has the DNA TGTGCCAGCAGTTACTCGGGGACAGCAGAGACCCAGTACTTC. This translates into CASSYSGTAETQYF.

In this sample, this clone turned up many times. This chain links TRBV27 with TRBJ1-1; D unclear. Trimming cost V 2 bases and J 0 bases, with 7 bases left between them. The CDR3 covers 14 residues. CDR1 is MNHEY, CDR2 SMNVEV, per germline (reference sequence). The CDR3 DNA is TGTGCCAGCAGTTTAAATATGGTGAACACTGAAGCTTTCTTT. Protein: CASSLNMVNTEAFF.

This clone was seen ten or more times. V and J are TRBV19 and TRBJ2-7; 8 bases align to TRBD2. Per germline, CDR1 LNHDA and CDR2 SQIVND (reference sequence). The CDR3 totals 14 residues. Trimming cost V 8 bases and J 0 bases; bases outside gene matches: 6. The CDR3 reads CASQTSGNSYEQYF. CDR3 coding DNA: TGTGCCAGTCAAACTAGCGGCAACTCCTACGAGCAGTACTTC.

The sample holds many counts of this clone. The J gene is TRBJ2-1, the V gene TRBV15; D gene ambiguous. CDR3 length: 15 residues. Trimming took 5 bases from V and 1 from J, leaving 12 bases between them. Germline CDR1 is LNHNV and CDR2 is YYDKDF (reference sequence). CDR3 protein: CATSARRVSYNEQFF. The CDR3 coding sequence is TGTGCCACCAGCGCCCGTCGGGTATCCTACAATGAGCAGTTCTTC.